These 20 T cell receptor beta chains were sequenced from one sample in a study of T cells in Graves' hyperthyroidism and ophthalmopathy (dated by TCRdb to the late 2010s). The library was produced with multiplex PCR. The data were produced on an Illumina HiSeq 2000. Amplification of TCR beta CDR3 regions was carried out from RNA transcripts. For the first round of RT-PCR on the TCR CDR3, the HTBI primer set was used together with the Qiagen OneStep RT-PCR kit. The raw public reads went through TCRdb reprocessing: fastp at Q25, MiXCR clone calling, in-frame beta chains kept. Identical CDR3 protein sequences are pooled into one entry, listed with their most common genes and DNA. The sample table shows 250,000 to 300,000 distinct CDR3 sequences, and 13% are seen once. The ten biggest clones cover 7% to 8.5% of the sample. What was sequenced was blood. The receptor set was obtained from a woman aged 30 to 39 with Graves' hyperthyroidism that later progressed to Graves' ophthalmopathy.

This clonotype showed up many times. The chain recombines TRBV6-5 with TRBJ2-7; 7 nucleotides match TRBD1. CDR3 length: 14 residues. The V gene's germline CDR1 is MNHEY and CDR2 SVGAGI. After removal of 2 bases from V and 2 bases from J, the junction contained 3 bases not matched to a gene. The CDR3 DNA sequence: TGTGCCAGCAGTTACCGGGACAGTACCTACGAGCAGTACTTC. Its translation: CASSYRDSTYEQYF.

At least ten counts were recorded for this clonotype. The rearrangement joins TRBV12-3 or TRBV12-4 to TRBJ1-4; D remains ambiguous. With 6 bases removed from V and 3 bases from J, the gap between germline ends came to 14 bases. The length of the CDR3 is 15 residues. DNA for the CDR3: TGTGCCAGCAGACCCCCCACAGACGCTAATGAAAAACTGTTTTTT. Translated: CASRPPTDANEKLFF.

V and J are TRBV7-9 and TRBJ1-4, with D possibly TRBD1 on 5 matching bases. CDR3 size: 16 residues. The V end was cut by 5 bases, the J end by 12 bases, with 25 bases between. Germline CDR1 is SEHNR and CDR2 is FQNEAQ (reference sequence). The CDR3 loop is CASSAREGNLGEELFF. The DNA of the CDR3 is TGTGCCAGCAGCGCACGGGAAGGGAATTTGGGGGAAGAACTGTTTTTT. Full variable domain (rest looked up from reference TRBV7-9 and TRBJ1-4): DTGVSQNPRHKITKRGQNVTFRCDPISEHNRLYWYRQTLGQGPEFLTYFQNEAQLEKSRLLSDRFSAERPKGSFSTLEIQRTEQGDSAMYLCASSAREGNLGEELFFGSGTQLSVL.

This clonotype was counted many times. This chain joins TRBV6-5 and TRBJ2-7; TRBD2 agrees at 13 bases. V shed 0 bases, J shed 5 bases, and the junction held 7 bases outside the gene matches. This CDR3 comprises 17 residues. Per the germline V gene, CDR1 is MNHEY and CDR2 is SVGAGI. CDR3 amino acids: CASSYSKLAGGSHEQYF. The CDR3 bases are TGTGCCAGCAGTTACTCGAAACTAGCGGGAGGGTCCCACGAGCAGTACTTC.

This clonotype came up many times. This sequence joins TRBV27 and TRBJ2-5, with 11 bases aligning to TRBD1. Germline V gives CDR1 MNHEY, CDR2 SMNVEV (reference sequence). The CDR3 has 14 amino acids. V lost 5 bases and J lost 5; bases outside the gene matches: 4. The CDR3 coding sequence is TGTGCCAGCAGTCCCGGGACAGGGGGTGAGACCCAGTACTTC. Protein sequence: CASSPGTGGETQYF.

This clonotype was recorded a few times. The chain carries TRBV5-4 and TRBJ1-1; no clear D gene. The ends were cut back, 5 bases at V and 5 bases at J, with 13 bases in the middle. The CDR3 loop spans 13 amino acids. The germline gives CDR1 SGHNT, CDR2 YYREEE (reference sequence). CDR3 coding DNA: TGTGCCAGCAGTTCCAAGCGGTGGACTGAAGCTTTCTTT. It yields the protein CASSSKRWTEAFF.

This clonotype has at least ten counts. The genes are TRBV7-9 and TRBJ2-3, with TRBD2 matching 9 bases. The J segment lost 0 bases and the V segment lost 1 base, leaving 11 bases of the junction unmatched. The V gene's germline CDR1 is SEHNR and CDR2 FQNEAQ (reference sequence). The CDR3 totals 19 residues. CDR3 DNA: TGTGCCAGCAGCTTAGGGGATCTAGCGGGAAGACCCAGCACAGATACGCAGTATTTT. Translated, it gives CASSLGDLAGRPSTDTQYF.

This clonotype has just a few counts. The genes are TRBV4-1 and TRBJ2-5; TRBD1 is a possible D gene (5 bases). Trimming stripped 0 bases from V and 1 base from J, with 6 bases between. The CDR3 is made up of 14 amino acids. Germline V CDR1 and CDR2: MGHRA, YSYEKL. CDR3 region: CASSQEQVQETQYF. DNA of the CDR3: TGCGCCAGCAGCCAAGAACAGGTCCAAGAGACCCAGTACTTC.

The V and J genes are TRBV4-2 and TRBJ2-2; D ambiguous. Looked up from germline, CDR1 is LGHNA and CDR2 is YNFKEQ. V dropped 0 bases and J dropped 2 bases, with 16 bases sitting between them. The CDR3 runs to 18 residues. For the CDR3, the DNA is TGTGCCAGCAGCCAAGATCTGCGGCAGGTTTTTAACACCGGGGAGCTGTTTTTT. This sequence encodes CASSQDLRQVFNTGELFF.

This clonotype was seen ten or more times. The CDR3 bases are TGTGCCACCTGCCCTGTGGCGTGCCACTATGGCTACACCTTC. It is translated as CATCPVACHYGYTF. This chain joins TRBV7-9 and TRBJ1-2, with no clear D. Per germline, CDR1 SEHNR and CDR2 FQNEAQ (reference sequence). Trimming pared 10 bases from V and 3 bases from J, leaving 18 bases between. The CDR3 spans 14 residues.

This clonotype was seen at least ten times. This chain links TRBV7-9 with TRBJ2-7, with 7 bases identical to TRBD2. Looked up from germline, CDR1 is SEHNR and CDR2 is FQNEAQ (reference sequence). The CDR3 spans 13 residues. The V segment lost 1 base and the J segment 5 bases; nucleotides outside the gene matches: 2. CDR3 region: CASSLGGSHEQYF. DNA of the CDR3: TGTGCCAGCAGCTTAGGCGGGAGTCACGAGCAGTACTTC.

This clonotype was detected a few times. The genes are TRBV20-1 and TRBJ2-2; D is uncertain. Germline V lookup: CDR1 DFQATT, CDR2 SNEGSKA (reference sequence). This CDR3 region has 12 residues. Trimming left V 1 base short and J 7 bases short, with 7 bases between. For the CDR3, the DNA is TGCAGTGCTAGAGTACTCCACGGGGAGCTGTTTTTT. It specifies CSARVLHGELFF.

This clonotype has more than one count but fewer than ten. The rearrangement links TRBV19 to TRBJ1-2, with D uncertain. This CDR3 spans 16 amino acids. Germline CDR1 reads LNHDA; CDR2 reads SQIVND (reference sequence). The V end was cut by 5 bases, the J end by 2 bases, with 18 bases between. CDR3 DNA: TGTGCCAGTAGTCGCCAGCCCCGGACGGGGAACTATGGCTACACCTTC. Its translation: CASSRQPRTGNYGYTF.

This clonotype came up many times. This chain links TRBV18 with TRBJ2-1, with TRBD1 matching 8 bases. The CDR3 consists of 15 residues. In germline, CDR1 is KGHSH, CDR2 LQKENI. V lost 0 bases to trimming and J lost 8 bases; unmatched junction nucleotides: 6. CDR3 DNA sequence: TGTGCCAGCTCACCACCGACGGGACAGGTGGATGAGCAGTTCTTC. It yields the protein CASSPPTGQVDEQFF.

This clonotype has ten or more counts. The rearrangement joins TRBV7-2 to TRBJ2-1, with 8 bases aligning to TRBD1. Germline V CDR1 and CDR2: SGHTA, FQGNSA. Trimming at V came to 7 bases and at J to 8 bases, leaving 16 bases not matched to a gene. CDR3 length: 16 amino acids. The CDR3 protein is CASNYRAQGAFDEQFF. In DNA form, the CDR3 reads TGTGCCAGCAACTACAGGGCGCAGGGGGCTTTCGATGAGCAGTTCTTC.

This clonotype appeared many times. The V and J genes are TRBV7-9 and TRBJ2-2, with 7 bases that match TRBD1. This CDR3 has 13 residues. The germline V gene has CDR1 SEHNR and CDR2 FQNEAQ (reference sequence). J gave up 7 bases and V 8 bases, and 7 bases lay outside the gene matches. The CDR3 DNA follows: TGTGCCAGCGTCGAGGGGGCGGTCGGGGAGCTGTTTTTT. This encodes CASVEGAVGELFF.

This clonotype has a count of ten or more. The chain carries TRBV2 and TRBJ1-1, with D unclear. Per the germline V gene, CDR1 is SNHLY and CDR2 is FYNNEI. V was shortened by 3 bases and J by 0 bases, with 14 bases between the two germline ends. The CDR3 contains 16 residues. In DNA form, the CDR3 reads TGTGCCAGCAGTGATAAGGCAGAGTACATGAACACTGAAGCTTTCTTT. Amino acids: CASSDKAEYMNTEAFF.

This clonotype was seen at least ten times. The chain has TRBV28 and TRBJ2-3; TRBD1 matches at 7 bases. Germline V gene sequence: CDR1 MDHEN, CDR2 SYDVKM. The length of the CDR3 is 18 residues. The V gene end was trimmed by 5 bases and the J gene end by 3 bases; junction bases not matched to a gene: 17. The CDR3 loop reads CASSQTGLERLGTDTQYF. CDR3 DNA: TGTGCCAGCAGTCAGACAGGGCTGGAGCGTTTGGGGACAGATACGCAGTATTTT.

As DNA, the CDR3 is TGTGCCAGTCAGCCCGAGACTTACCAGACTAGCGGGATCTCCTACGAGCAGTACTTC. This codes for CASQPETYQTSGISYEQYF. The chain couples TRBV19 to TRBJ2-7, with 11 bases lining up with TRBD2. CDR3 size: 19 residues. Germline-derived CDR1 and CDR2 are LNHDA and SQIVND (reference sequence). V lost 8 bases, J lost 0 bases, and 18 bases stayed unmatched.

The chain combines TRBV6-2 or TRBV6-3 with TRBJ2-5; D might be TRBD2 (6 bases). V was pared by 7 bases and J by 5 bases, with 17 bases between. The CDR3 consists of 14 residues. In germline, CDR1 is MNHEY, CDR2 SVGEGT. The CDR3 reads CASIPPGAGETQYF. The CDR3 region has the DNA TGTGCCAGCATTCCCCCCGGGGCGGGGGAGACCCAGTACTTC.